This T cell receptor beta chain was captured by sequencing in a study of T cell changes during pregnancy in multiple sclerosis. Only in-frame clones appear in the TCRdb table, and some are missing; sequencing was by immunoSEQ multiplex PCR. The sample consists of 29,000 or so clones, 90% to 95% of them appearing once. From germline, CDR1 is MDHEN and CDR2 SYDVKM. CDR3 length: 16 residues. The V gene end was trimmed by 6 bases and the J gene end by 4 bases; junction bases not matched to a gene: 12. The chain is built from TRBV28 and TRBJ1-1; 9 bases are a match to TRBD1. Sequencing was performed on CD8+ T cells from peripheral blood mononuclear cells, taken before pregnancy. This sequence originates from a female donor with multiple sclerosis, enrolled in a pregnancy study. In DNA, the CDR3 is TGTGCCAGCAGATCTACCGGGACAGGGTGGGGCACTGAAGCTTTCTTT. As protein: CASRSTGTGWGTEAFF.